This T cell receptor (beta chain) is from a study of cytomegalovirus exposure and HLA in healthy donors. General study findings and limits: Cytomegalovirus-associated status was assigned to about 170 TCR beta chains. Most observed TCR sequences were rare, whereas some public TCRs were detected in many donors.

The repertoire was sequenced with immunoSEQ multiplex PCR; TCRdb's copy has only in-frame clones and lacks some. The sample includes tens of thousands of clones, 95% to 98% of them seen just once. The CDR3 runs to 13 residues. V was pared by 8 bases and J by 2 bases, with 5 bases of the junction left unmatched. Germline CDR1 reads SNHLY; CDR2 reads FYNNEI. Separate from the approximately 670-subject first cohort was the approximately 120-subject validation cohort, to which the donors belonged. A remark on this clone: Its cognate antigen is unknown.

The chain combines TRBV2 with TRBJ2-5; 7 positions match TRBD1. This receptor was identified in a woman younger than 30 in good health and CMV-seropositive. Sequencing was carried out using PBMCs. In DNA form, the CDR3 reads TGTGCCAGCGGTACAGGGGCGCAAGAGACCCAGTACTTC. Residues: CASGTGAQETQYF. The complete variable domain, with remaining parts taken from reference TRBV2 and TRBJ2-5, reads EPEVTQTPSHQVTQMGQEVILRCVPISNHLYFYWYRQILGQKVEFLVSFYNNEISEKSEIFDDQFSVERPDGSNFTLKIRSTKLEDSAMYFCASGTGAQETQYFGPGTRLLVL.